These 22 T cell receptor beta chains share one sample of origin, sequenced in a study of blood T cell repertoires in COVID-19. The table came from immunoSEQ multiplex PCR; TCRdb's copy has only in-frame clones and leaves some out. The table has about 320,000 clones, about 90% seen once. The specimen sequenced was PBMCs or T cells enriched from blood (not recorded which). These TCRs come from a woman aged 25 to 39 who had recovered from COVID-19.

The genes are TRBV19 and TRBJ1-4; 10 positions match TRBD1. The germline gives CDR1 LNHDA, CDR2 SQIVND (reference sequence). The length of the CDR3 is 13 residues. V was pared by 9 bases and J by 8 bases, with 6 bases of the junction left unmatched. CDR3 in amino acids: CASIGQGEEKLFF. CDR3 bases: TGTGCCAGCATAGGACAGGGGGAGGAAAAACTGTTTTTT.

This chain uses TRBV20-1 with TRBJ1-2; D is undetermined. Trimming took off 5 bases at V and 8 bases at J, with 12 bases between the two ends. Germline V gene sequence: CDR1 DFQATT, CDR2 SNEGSKA (reference sequence). The CDR3 covers 11 residues. CDR3 nucleotides: TGCAGTGCTGCGGGGTTTGGGGGCTACACCTTC. As protein: CSAAGFGGYTF.

This rearrangement joins TRBV10-3 to TRBJ2-5, with D perhaps matching TRBD1 (5 bases). The CDR3 extends over 13 amino acids. V lost 3 bases, J lost 2 bases, and 7 bases lay in between. CDR1 is ENHRY, CDR2 SYGVKD, per germline. CDR3 nucleotides: TGTGCCATCAGTGATCAGGGACAAGAGACCCAGTACTTC. Translation: CAISDQGQETQYF.

This clone was seen only once. The V call is TRBV25-1, the J call TRBJ1-1; 7 positions match TRBD1. This CDR3 is 14 amino acids long. Germline V CDR1 and CDR2: MGHDK, SYGVNS. V lost 8 bases, J lost 4 bases, and 10 bases stayed unmatched. The CDR3 is CASGDRAAVTEAFF. DNA of the CDR3: TGTGCCAGCGGAGACAGGGCAGCGGTCACTGAAGCTTTCTTT.

This rearrangement joins TRBV29-1 to TRBJ1-1; D is perhaps TRBD1 (5 bases). Germline loops: CDR1 SQVTM, CDR2 ANQGSEA. V was pared by 7 bases and J by 4 bases, with 13 bases between. CDR3 length: 12 amino acids. The CDR3 region has the DNA TGCAGCGCTCAGTGGGGGGGCACTGAAGCTTTCTTT. This translates into CSAQWGGTEAFF.

This clone was observed once. Other nucleotide sequences in the sample specify the same CDR3. The chain has TRBV19 and TRBJ1-1; no firm D call. CDR1 is LNHDA, CDR2 SQIVND, per germline (reference sequence). With 3 bases removed from V and 1 base from J, the gap between germline ends came to 6 bases. This CDR3 has 13 amino acids. The CDR3 DNA reads as TGTGCCAGTAGTATGGCGGCGAACACTGAAGCTTTCTTT. Its protein is CASSMAANTEAFF.

The chain joins TRBV4-1 to TRBJ1-6; 8 nucleotides agree with TRBD1. Germline V gives CDR1 MGHRA, CDR2 YSYEKL. The CDR3 length is 15 residues. Unmatched junction bases numbered 9, after V lost 1 base and J lost 13 bases. The CDR3 region has the DNA TGCGCCAGCAGCCAAGCAGGGGACAGGTTTAGTCCCCTCCACTTT. This gives the protein CASSQAGDRFSPLHF.

V usage is TRBV18 and J usage is TRBJ2-2; D unclear. This CDR3 region has 13 residues. CDR1 KGHSH and CDR2 LQKENI come from the germline V gene. Trimming stripped 4 bases from V and 4 bases from J, with 7 bases between. This CDR3 is CASSLQATGELFF. For the CDR3, the DNA is TGTGCCAGCTCACTTCAGGCCACCGGGGAGCTGTTTTTT.

J is TRBJ1-2 and V is TRBV14, with D hard to call. Germline-derived CDR1 and CDR2 are SGHDN and FVKESK. The CDR3 consists of 14 residues. V was cut by 0 bases and J by 5 bases, with 10 bases left in between. CDR3 region: CASSQDRPEYGYTF. The CDR3 DNA is TGTGCCAGCAGCCAAGATCGACCGGAGTATGGCTACACCTTC.

This clone was detected once. The V gene is TRBV19, the J gene TRBJ1-2; no definite D call. Per germline, CDR1 LNHDA and CDR2 SQIVND (reference sequence). The CDR3 consists of 11 residues. V lost 11 bases and J lost 10, with 17 bases in between. The CDR3 spells CASRSGWPYTF. CDR3 DNA sequence: TGTGCCTCAAGAAGCGGCTGGCCCTACACCTTC.

A note on this clone: Other DNA sequences in this specimen translate into the identical CDR3. V usage is TRBV27 and J usage is TRBJ2-1; tentative D call: TRBD1 (6 bases). The V end was cut by 5 bases, the J end by 7 bases, with 12 bases between. There are 13 residues in the CDR3. From germline, CDR1 is MNHEY and CDR2 SMNVEV (reference sequence). Here the CDR3 reads CASSPTGGNEQFF. Here the CDR3 DNA reads TGTGCCAGCAGTCCGACAGGCGGAAATGAGCAGTTCTTC.

This chain joins TRBV25-1 and TRBJ1-4; the D gene is possibly TRBD1 (6 bases). The CDR3 is 15 amino acids. Germline loops: CDR1 MGHDK, CDR2 SYGVNS. V lost 5 bases, J lost 7 bases, and 17 bases lay in between. The CDR3 bases are TGTGCCAGCAGTACCTCGACAGGTCTTCTTGAAAAACTGTTTTTT. Protein sequence: CASSTSTGLLEKLFF.

The chain uses TRBV5-5 and TRBJ1-2; maybe TRBD1 (6 bases). This CDR3 has 17 amino acids. The V and J ends lost 4 bases and 5 bases respectively, with 24 bases between them. CDR1 is SGHKS, CDR2 YYEKEE, per germline (reference sequence). The CDR3 DNA reads as TGTGCCAGCAGCCCAAGAGCCTTGGGCAGGGGAAATTATGGCTACACCTTC. It specifies CASSPRALGRGNYGYTF.

The genes are TRBV10-3 and TRBJ2-7; 7 nucleotides line up with TRBD1. The trim removed 6 bases at V and 3 bases at J, leaving 2 bases unmatched. CDR3 size: 12 residues. Germline CDR1 ENHRY, CDR2 SYGVKD. The DNA of the CDR3 is TGTGCCATCAGCGGGACAGACTACGAGCAGTACTTC. Amino acid sequence: CAISGTDYEQYF.

The V call is TRBV6-5, the J call TRBJ1-1; perhaps TRBD1 as D (6 bases). Per the germline V gene, CDR1 is MNHEY and CDR2 is SVGAGI. This CDR3 is 16 amino acids long. Trimming removed 2 bases at V and 0 bases at J, with 13 bases between. DNA of the CDR3: TGTGCCAGCAGTTACGCAGGGGTCGGGATGAACACTGAAGCTTTCTTT. Amino acid sequence: CASSYAGVGMNTEAFF.

The chain combines TRBV5-8 with TRBJ1-5; D gene unclear. The CDR3 has 12 amino acids. Germline CDR1 and CDR2: SGHTS and YDEGEE. Deletions cut 4 bases from V and 9 bases from J, with 11 bases between. CDR3 nucleotides: TGTGCCAGCAGCCGCAGTCGGGTGCCCCAGCATTTT. It is translated as CASSRSRVPQHF.

The chain carries TRBV9 and TRBJ2-5, with 8 nucleotides matching TRBD2. There are 15 residues in the CDR3. V trimming: 4 bases; J trimming: 3 bases; junction bases outside the gene matches: 8. Germline lookup yields CDR1 SGDLS and CDR2 YYNGEE. CDR3 sequence reads: CASSTRGGLEETQYF. DNA of the CDR3: TGTGCCAGCAGCACCCGGGGGGGTTTGGAAGAGACCCAGTACTTC.

CDR3 loop: CATSRDHSQGPHTNYGYTF. CDR3 nucleotides: TGTGCCACCAGCAGAGACCATTCACAGGGGCCTCATACTAACTATGGCTACACCTTC. This chain links TRBV15 with TRBJ1-2; 7 positions match TRBD1. J was trimmed by 0 bases and V by 0 bases; bases with no gene match: 13. This CDR3 is built from 19 residues. Germline CDR1 LNHNV, CDR2 YYDKDF (reference sequence). Supplemented by reference TRBV15 and TRBJ1-2, the full variable domain reads DAMVIQNPRYQVTQFGKPVTLSCSQTLNHNVMYWYQQKSSQAPKLLFHYYDKDFNNEADTPDNFQSRRPNTSFCFLDIRSPGLGDTAMYLCATSRDHSQGPHTNYGYTFGSGTRLTVV.

The chain has TRBV12-3 or TRBV12-4 and TRBJ2-7; D possibly corresponds to TRBD2 (6 bases). The V and J ends lost 5 bases and 7 bases respectively, with 12 bases between them. CDR3 size: 12 residues. This CDR3 reads CASSTGLGEQYF. For the CDR3, the DNA is TGTGCCAGCAGTACGGGACTGGGAGAGCAGTACTTC.

The rearrangement uses TRBV10-3 and TRBJ2-1; TRBD1 is a possible D gene (6 bases). The CDR3 has 12 amino acids. The germline CDR1 and CDR2 sequences are ENHRY and SYGVKD. Trimming shortened V by 11 bases and J by 3 bases, and 11 bases separated the two germline ends. The CDR3 DNA reads TGTGCCGGGGGCCCGGGCTACAATGAGCAGTTCTTC. This translates into CAGGPGYNEQFF.

The chain is built from TRBV7-2 and TRBJ2-5, with TRBD1 matching 8 bases. CDR1 and CDR2 from the germline V gene are SGHTA and FQGNSA. The J segment lost 9 bases and the V segment lost 5 bases, leaving 8 bases of the junction unmatched. This CDR3 is built from 13 residues. CDR3 sequence reads: CASSAGQANPQYF. The CDR3 region has the DNA TGTGCCAGCAGCGCGGGACAGGCGAATCCCCAGTACTTC. Full variable domain (remainder filled in from reference TRBV7-2 and TRBJ2-5): GAGVSQSPSNKVTEKGKDVELRCDPISGHTALYWYRQSLGQGLEFLIYFQGNSAPDKSGLPSDRFSAERTGGSVSTLTIQRTQQEDSAVYLCASSAGQANPQYFGPGTRLLVL.

The V and J genes are TRBV29-1 and TRBJ1-2, with 11 bases matching TRBD1. Germline V CDR1 and CDR2: SQVTM, ANQGSEA. V lost 4 bases, J lost 4 bases, and 2 bases stayed unmatched. The CDR3 runs to 13 residues. This chain's CDR3 is CSVGGQGGYGYTF. The CDR3 region has the DNA TGCAGCGTTGGGGGACAGGGGGGCTATGGCTACACCTTC.